The 8 T cell receptor beta chains presented below share a single source sample, sequenced in a study of PD-L1 blockade in urothelial cancer. The sample's time point: pretreatment peripheral blood. Clones were read by immunoSEQ multiplex PCR, and TCRdb kept only the in-frame ones, dropping some. The profile shows 50,000 or so clones, 84% of them singletons. Specimen: PBMCs, collected around atezolizumab (anti-PD-L1) treatment. The receptors were sampled from a man aged 50-59 years with urothelial cancer.

This rearrangement joins TRBV6-4 to TRBJ2-1; no clear D. CDR3 size: 14 residues. V was shortened by 4 bases and J by 3 bases, with 10 bases between the two germline ends. Germline V CDR1 and CDR2: MRHNA, SNTAGT. This CDR3 is CASSVSRNYNEQFF. The DNA of the CDR3 is TGTGCCAGCAGTGTGAGCAGGAACTACAATGAGCAGTTCTTC.

The chain combines TRBV5-1 with TRBJ2-7; 9 bases are a match to TRBD1. Germline assignment: CDR1 SGHRS and CDR2 YFSETQ. The CDR3 runs to 13 residues. Trimming removed 4 bases from V and 2 bases from J; junction bases left unmatched: 1. The CDR3 is CASSGTGTYEQYF. The CDR3 bases are TGCGCCAGCAGCGGGACAGGGACCTACGAGCAGTACTTC.

The CDR3 here is CAWSVGGLSSYNEQFF. CDR3 in DNA: TGTGCCTGGAGTGTAGGAGGGTTGAGCTCCTACAATGAGCAGTTCTTC. V and J are TRBV30 and TRBJ2-1; D is possibly TRBD2 (6 bases). Trimming removed 0 bases from V and 0 bases from J, with 12 bases in between. CDR1 and CDR2 (germline): GTSNPN, SVGIG (reference sequence). The CDR3 loop spans 16 amino acids.

The CDR3: CASSFIQGSSYEQYF. The CDR3 DNA reads TGCGCCAGCAGCTTCATACAGGGGTCGTCCTACGAGCAGTACTTC. The chain employs TRBV5-1 and TRBJ2-7; 7 bases fit TRBD1. V gave up 2 bases and J gave up 1 base; unmatched junction bases: 6. CDR3 size: 15 residues. Germline V gives CDR1 SGHRS, CDR2 YFSETQ.

This chain connects TRBV5-8 to TRBJ2-4; possibly TRBD1 for D (6 bases). Deletions cut 2 bases from V and 1 base from J, with 7 bases between. CDR3 length equals 14 residues. Germline loops: CDR1 SGHTS, CDR2 YDEGEE. CDR3 amino acids: CASSLRGAKNIQYF. In DNA form, the CDR3 reads TGTGCCAGCAGCTTAAGGGGGGCCAAAAACATTCAGTACTTC.

The chain uses TRBV11-2 and TRBJ2-2; D call uncertain. Germline CDR1 and CDR2: SGHAT and FQNNGV. V gave up 0 bases and J gave up 0 bases, with 5 bases separating them. This CDR3 region has 15 residues. The chain's CDR3 is CASSLDPANTGELFF. Written as DNA, the CDR3 is TGTGCCAGCAGCTTAGATCCGGCGAACACCGGGGAGCTGTTTTTT.

The J gene is TRBJ1-1, the V gene TRBV5-5; a possible D gene is TRBD1 (6 bases). Germline CDR1 and CDR2: SGHKS and YYEKEE (reference sequence). This CDR3 is built from 15 residues. Trimming pared 5 bases from V and 0 bases from J, leaving 14 bases between. The CDR3 spells CASSYTGTLNTEAFF. In DNA form, the CDR3 reads TGTGCCAGCAGTTACACCGGGACACTGAACACTGAAGCTTTCTTT.

The chain combines TRBV6-6 with TRBJ1-2, with 7 nucleotides matching TRBD1. Germline V gives CDR1 MNHNY, CDR2 SVGAGI (reference sequence). V shed 2 bases and J 3 bases; nucleotides not matched to a gene: 9. This CDR3 is built from 16 residues. The CDR3 DNA follows: TGTGCCAGCAGTTACATGACAGGGAATGCGGACTATGGCTACACCTTC. As protein: CASSYMTGNADYGYTF.